The rows below give T cell receptor beta chains drawn from one sample of a study of shared clonotypes between healthy human individuals. Produced via immunoSEQ multiplex PCR; TCRdb's table is partial and in-frame only. The sample has approximately 720,000 clones; roughly 94% are singletons. Sequencing input: naive CD8+ T cells sorted from blood. These receptors were collected from a man between 25 and 39 years old in good health. Both conserved end residues are part of each CDR3. Each record gives: D gene, V gene, clone size, J gene, CDR3 protein, CDR3 DNA. A D gene is named only where the DNA matches it firmly. Only some rows state a clone size, as once, few, many or a class for expanded clones.

TRBD1	TRBV27	NA	TRBJ2-7	CASSVGTGGGEQYF	TGTGCCAGCAGTGTCGGGACAGGGGGCGGCGAGCAGTACTTC
NA	TRBV6-6	NA	TRBJ1-2	CASSYSMDGLYGYTF	TGTGCCAGCAGTTACTCGATGGACGGTCTCTATGGCTACACCTTC
NA	TRBV2	NA	TRBJ2-3	CASSAPRGATDTQYF	TGTGCCAGCAGTGCCCCAAGGGGAGCCACAGATACGCAGTATTTT
NA	TRBV10-3	NA	TRBJ2-5	CAISESGGRETQYF	TGTGCCATCAGTGAGTCTGGAGGGCGAGAGACCCAGTACTTC
NA	TRBV7-8	NA	TRBJ1-2	CASSSLLGGAGYGYTF	TGTGCCAGCAGCTCCTTACTGGGGGGCGCTGGCTATGGCTACACCTTC
TRBD1	TRBV2	NA	TRBJ2-5	CASEPGQGAREQYF	TGTGCCAGCGAGCCGGGACAGGGGGCGCGAGAGCAGTACTTC
NA	TRBV5-1	NA	TRBJ2-1	CASSLIGYNEQFF	TGCGCCAGCAGCTTGATCGGGTACAATGAGCAGTTCTTC
TRBD1	TRBV19	once	TRBJ1-2	CASSLTGGANNGYTF	TGTGCCAGTAGTCTTACAGGGGGCGCAAACAATGGCTACACCTTC
TRBD1	TRBV4-1	NA	TRBJ2-1	CASSQPGQGIDEQFF	TGCGCCAGCAGCCAACCGGGACAGGGGATAGATGAGCAGTTCTTC
TRBD1	TRBV5-1	NA	TRBJ2-7	CASRPPGGAVYEQYF	TGCGCCAGCAGGCCCCCAGGGGGCGCGGTCTACGAGCAGTACTTC
NA	TRBV27	once	TRBJ2-1	CASSADYNEQFF	TGTGCCAGCAGTGCCGACTACAATGAGCAGTTCTTC
NA	TRBV15	NA	TRBJ1-5	CATSREVNQPQHF	TGTGCCACCAGCAGAGAAGTAAATCAGCCCCAGCATTTT
TRBD2	TRBV13	NA	TRBJ2-2	CASSPLAGERYGELFF	TGTGCCAGCAGCCCACTAGCGGGAGAGAGGTACGGGGAGCTGTTTTTT
TRBD2	TRBV10-3	NA	TRBJ2-1	CAISREGLANEQFF	TGTGCCATCAGTCGGGAGGGACTAGCTAATGAGCAGTTCTTC
TRBD2	TRBV27	NA	TRBJ2-1	CASSLSVLAGDPFF	TGTGCCAGCAGTTTATCGGTCCTAGCGGGAGATCCGTTCTTC
NA	TRBV6-5	few	TRBJ2-7	CASSGTGVSYEQYF	TGTGCCAGCAGTGGGACGGGGGTATCCTACGAGCAGTACTTC
NA	TRBV14	NA	TRBJ2-4	CASSQSSLTIKNIQYF	TGTGCCAGCAGCCAATCCAGCCTTACCATCAAAAACATTCAGTACTTC
NA	TRBV27	NA	TRBJ2-3	CASSLLLPGDTQYF	TGTGCCAGCAGTTTATTGCTTCCAGGGGATACGCAGTATTTT